This note documents a single T cell receptor beta chain sequence. These data come from a study of blood T cell repertoires in COVID-19. Study details: Acute-phase and convalescent COVID-19 samples originated in the United States, Italy and Spain. Nucleic acid was either cDNA or gDNA, and it came from T cells, B-cell-depleted T cells, or PBMCs.

As handled by the study authors: Nucleated cell number was recorded as an estimate derived from reference gene primer amplification. Using immunoSEQ multiplex PCR, the repertoire was profiled, and TCRdb retains in-frame clones only, with some absent. The V and J calls and the clone size are those of that table, but D and trimming were determined from the DNA. The sample consists of 100,000 to 120,000 clones, about 85% of them appearing once. V was trimmed by 4 bases and J by 2 bases, leaving 4 bases between them. This CDR3 region has 11 residues. CDR1 is SGHRS, CDR2 YFSETQ, per germline. This TCR was sampled from a human donor in a cohort sampled during active COVID-19. Sequencing input: peripheral blood. The chain combines TRBV5-1 with TRBJ2-7; no definite D call. CDR3 sequence: CASSPTYEQYF. The CDR3 DNA reads as TGCGCCAGCAGCCCTACCTACGAGCAGTACTTC.